Presented here are 9 T cell receptor beta chains from one specimen sequenced in a study of T cell responses to AZD1222 COVID-19 vaccine. The assay was immunoSEQ multiplex PCR, and TCRdb's table has in-frame clones only and misses some. This sample carries roughly 42,000 clones, around three quarters of them seen once, and the ten largest clones take approximately 4%. The specimen comprised peripheral blood, sampled on day 0 of AZD1222 vaccination. The receptors here all came from an adult in good health.

This clone has a single count. The chain couples TRBV24-1 to TRBJ1-4; D call uncertain. The CDR3 is 18 amino acids. Germline V gene lookup returns CDR1 KGHDR and CDR2 SFDVKD. Trimming shortened V by 3 bases and J by 0 bases, and 16 bases separated the two germline ends. Here the CDR3 DNA reads TGTGCCACCAGTGATGGAATCAGCGAGACTCCAACTAATGAAAAACTGTTTTTT. As protein: CATSDGISETPTNEKLFF.

The rearrangement joins TRBV7-2 to TRBJ1-2; D perhaps matches TRBD1 (5 bases). Trimming removed 4 bases at V and 8 bases at J, with 17 bases between. Germline CDR1 reads SGHTA; CDR2 reads FQGNSA. The CDR3 runs to 14 residues. The CDR3 sequence: CASSSPAGGGGYTF. CDR3 DNA: TGTGCCAGCAGCTCACCGGCTGGGGGAGGAGGCTACACCTTC.

The V call is TRBV19, the J call TRBJ1-1, with D hard to call. From germline, CDR1 is LNHDA and CDR2 SQIVND (reference sequence). The CDR3 loop spans 14 amino acids. Trimming pared 4 bases from V and 2 bases from J, leaving 11 bases between. CDR3 loop: CASSRGAANTEAFF. The CDR3 bases are TGTGCCAGTAGTAGAGGCGCAGCAAACACTGAAGCTTTCTTT.

The V call is TRBV5-1, the J call TRBJ2-7; possibly TRBD2 for D (6 bases). The CDR3 totals 12 residues. The ends were cut back, 0 bases at V and 6 bases at J, with 7 bases in the middle. CDR1 is SGHRS and CDR2 is YFSETQ in the germline V gene. In nucleotides, the CDR3 is TGCGCCAGCAGCTTGGAGGGACTCGAGCAGTACTTC. It is translated as CASSLEGLEQYF.

The chain employs TRBV19 and TRBJ1-5, with a weak D call TRBD1 (6 bases). The CDR3 contains 14 residues. Germline loops: CDR1 LNHDA, CDR2 SQIVND (reference sequence). The ends were cut back, 3 bases at V and 3 bases at J, with 9 bases in the middle. As DNA, the CDR3 is TGTGCCAGTAGTATCGGACAGAACAATCAGCCCCAGCATTTT. It is translated as CASSIGQNNQPQHF. The variable domain in full, with the rest retrieved from reference TRBV19 and TRBJ1-5, is DGGITQSPKYLFRKEGQNVTLSCEQNLNHDAMYWYRQDPGQGLRLIYYSQIVNDFQKGDIAEGYSVSREKKESFPLTVTSAQKNPTAFYLCASSIGQNNQPQHFGDGTRLSIL.

The J gene is TRBJ1-6, the V gene TRBV6-4; D gene uncertain. V shed 3 bases and J shed 7 bases, with 10 bases lying between them. From germline, CDR1 is MRHNA and CDR2 SNTAGT. The CDR3 is made up of 14 amino acids. As DNA, the CDR3 is TGTGCCAGCAGTGAAGATGGTCCCAATTCACCCCTCCACTTT. The encoded protein is CASSEDGPNSPLHF.

The chain joins TRBV5-6 to TRBJ1-1; TRBD1 matches 9 bases. The CDR3 is 16 amino acids. Trimming removed 4 bases from V and 0 bases from J; junction bases left unmatched: 7. Germline CDR1 is SGHDT and CDR2 is YYEEEE. The CDR3 loop reads CASSPGTGTMNTEAFF. The CDR3 DNA reads TGTGCCAGCAGCCCCGGGACAGGGACCATGAACACTGAAGCTTTCTTT.

Only a few counts were recorded for this clone. The rearrangement uses TRBV7-2 and TRBJ1-6; the match to TRBD1 covers 7 bases. From germline, CDR1 is SGHTA and CDR2 FQGNSA. V trimming: 6 bases; J trimming: 8 bases; junction bases outside the gene matches: 4. The CDR3 runs 13 residues. The CDR3 DNA reads as TGTGCCAGCAGTGACAGGGCCGATTCACCCCTCCACTTT. This gives the protein CASSDRADSPLHF.

The chain recombines TRBV6-5 with TRBJ2-7; D is undetermined. V lost 5 bases and J 2 bases, leaving 4 bases between the germline ends. Germline V gene sequence: CDR1 MNHEY, CDR2 SVGAGI. This CDR3 region has 11 residues. This chain's CDR3 is CASSRTYEQYF. CDR3 DNA sequence: TGTGCCAGCAGTCGGACCTACGAGCAGTACTTC.